The 7 T cell receptor beta chains listed next were all sequenced from one sample in a study of cytomegalovirus exposure and HLA in healthy donors. PCR was performed using 60 Vbeta and 13 Jbeta primers. Some clones are missing from TCRdb's copy, which holds only in-frame ones; the method was immunoSEQ multiplex PCR. This table has around 120,000 clones, approximately 74% appearing once. The source material was PBMCs. The receptor source for this set is a woman aged 50 to 65 in good health and CMV-seropositive.

This clone was detected only once. The rearrangement uses TRBV20-1 and TRBJ1-2; no reliable D call. The V end was cut by 5 bases, the J end by 3 bases, with 7 bases between. This CDR3 spans 11 amino acids. CDR1 DFQATT and CDR2 SNEGSKA come from the germline V gene (reference sequence). DNA of the CDR3: TGCAGTGCTCCACAAGACTATGGCTACACCTTC. Residues: CSAPQDYGYTF.

The genes are TRBV10-3 and TRBJ2-7; D gene ambiguous. Germline lookup yields CDR1 ENHRY and CDR2 SYGVKD. V lost 4 bases, J lost 0 bases, and 13 bases lay in between. The CDR3 is 15 residues long. The CDR3 DNA reads as TGTGCCATCAGTGCCCTCTTGGCTGGCTCCTACGAGCAGTACTTC. This encodes CAISALLAGSYEQYF.

The V and J genes are TRBV28 and TRBJ1-3; the D gene is possibly TRBD1 (6 bases). CDR3 length: 13 amino acids. V lost 10 bases and J lost 11, with 21 bases in between. Germline CDR1 is MDHEN and CDR2 is SYDVKM. CDR3 protein: CATEVPAQGAIYF. CDR3 nucleotide sequence: TGTGCCACCGAGGTCCCGGCACAGGGAGCCATATATTTT.

This CDR3 is CSVELGTDGYTF. For the CDR3, the DNA is TGCAGCGTTGAACTGGGGACAGATGGCTACACCTTC. J is TRBJ1-2 and V is TRBV29-1, with 7 positions matching TRBD1. The V and J ends lost 2 bases and 6 bases, in that order; junction bases with no gene match: 3. Germline V CDR1 and CDR2: SQVTM, ANQGSEA. There are 12 residues in the CDR3.

Concerning this clone itself: One end of the junction does not line up with germline, which may come from a read error. The chain employs TRBV27 and TRBJ1-3, with D tentatively TRBD1 (6 bases). Germline-derived CDR1 and CDR2 are MNHEY and SMNVEV (reference sequence). This CDR3 is built from 16 residues. CDR3 sequence: CYHRDKAQVAGNTIYF. The DNA for the CDR3 is TGCTATCACCGGGACAAAGCGCAAGTGGCTGGAAACACCATATATTTT.

Written as DNA, the CDR3 is TGTGCCAGCAGTACGGGAAGGGGGACGATAGCCAAAAACATTCAGTACTTC. This gives the protein CASSTGRGTIAKNIQYF. The rearrangement links TRBV28 to TRBJ2-4, with D perhaps TRBD1 (6 bases). The CDR3 is 17 residues long. Germline lookup yields CDR1 MDHEN and CDR2 SYDVKM. V was pared by 5 bases and J by 0 bases, with 17 bases between.

The chain carries TRBV7-9 and TRBJ2-3; weak D call: TRBD2 (6 bases). Germline V gene lookup returns CDR1 SEHNR and CDR2 FQNEAQ (reference sequence). CDR3 length equals 14 residues. V was pared by 6 bases and J by 2 bases, with 12 bases between. In DNA, the CDR3 is TGTGCCAGCAGAACCGGGACTTTCACAGATACGCAGTATTTT. Translating it yields CASRTGTFTDTQYF.